Reported below is one TCR beta chain. The antigen is unknown. Germline V CDR1 and CDR2: GTSNPN, SVGIG (reference sequence). The V gene lost 3 bases and the J gene lost 1 base, with 13 bases spanning the gap. There are 15 residues in the CDR3. These data are taken from a study of T cell responses to AZD1222 COVID-19 vaccine. Generated by immunoSEQ multiplex PCR, the TCRdb table keeps only in-frame clones and is missing some. This table has around 180,000 clones, about 85% appearing once. Overall study findings and caveats: Every sample of the repertoires postdated the peak T cell response. AZD1222 recipients seropositive at baseline numbered only five to seven.

V usage is TRBV30 and J usage is TRBJ1-5; perhaps TRBD1 as D (5 bases). Sequencing was performed on peripheral blood, taken on day 0 of AZD1222 vaccination. This TCR came from an adult in good health. The chain's CDR3 is CAWSFGASSNQPQHF. CDR3 in DNA: TGTGCCTGGAGCTTCGGGGCTTCAAGCAATCAGCCCCAGCATTTT.